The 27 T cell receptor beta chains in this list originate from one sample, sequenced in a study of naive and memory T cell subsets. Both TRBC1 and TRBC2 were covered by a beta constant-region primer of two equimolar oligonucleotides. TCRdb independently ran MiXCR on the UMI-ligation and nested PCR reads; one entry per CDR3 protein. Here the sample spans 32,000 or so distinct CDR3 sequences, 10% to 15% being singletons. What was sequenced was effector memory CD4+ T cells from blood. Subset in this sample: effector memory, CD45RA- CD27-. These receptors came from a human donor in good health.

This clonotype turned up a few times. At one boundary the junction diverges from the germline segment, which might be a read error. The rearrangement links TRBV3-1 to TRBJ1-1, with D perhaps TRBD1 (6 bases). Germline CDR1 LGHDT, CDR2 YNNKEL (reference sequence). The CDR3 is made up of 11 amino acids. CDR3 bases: TGTGCCAGCAGCCAAGCTAACCGACAGGCTTTT. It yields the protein CASSQANRQAF.

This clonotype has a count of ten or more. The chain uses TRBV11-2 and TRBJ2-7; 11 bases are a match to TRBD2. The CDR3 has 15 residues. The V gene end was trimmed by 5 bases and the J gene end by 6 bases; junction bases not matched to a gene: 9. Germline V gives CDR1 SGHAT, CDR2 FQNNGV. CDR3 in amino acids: CASSHTGTSGLEQYF. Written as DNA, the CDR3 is TGTGCCAGCAGCCACACCGGGACTAGCGGTCTCGAGCAGTACTTC.

The CDR3 loop reads CASSPGQGWGYTF. CDR3 nucleotide sequence: TGTGCCAGCAGTCCGGGACAGGGCTGGGGCTACACCTTC. V gene TRBV3-1 combines with J gene TRBJ1-2; 9 nucleotides line up with TRBD1. V dropped 6 bases and J dropped 8; count of bases not matched to a gene: 7. The CDR3 consists of 13 residues. Germline V CDR1 and CDR2: LGHDT, YNNKEL (reference sequence).

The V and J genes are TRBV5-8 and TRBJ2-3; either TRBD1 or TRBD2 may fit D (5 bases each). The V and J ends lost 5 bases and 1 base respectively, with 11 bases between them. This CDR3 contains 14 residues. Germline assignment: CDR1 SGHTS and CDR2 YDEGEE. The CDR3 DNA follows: TGTGCCAGCAGGAAACTAGGGGGCACAGATACGCAGTATTTT. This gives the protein CASRKLGGTDTQYF.

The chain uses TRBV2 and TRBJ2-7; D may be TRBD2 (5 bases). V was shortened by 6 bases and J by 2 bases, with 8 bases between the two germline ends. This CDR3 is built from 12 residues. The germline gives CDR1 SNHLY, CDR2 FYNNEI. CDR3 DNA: TGTGCCAGCAGAGCGGACGCCTACGAGCAGTACTTC. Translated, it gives CASRADAYEQYF.

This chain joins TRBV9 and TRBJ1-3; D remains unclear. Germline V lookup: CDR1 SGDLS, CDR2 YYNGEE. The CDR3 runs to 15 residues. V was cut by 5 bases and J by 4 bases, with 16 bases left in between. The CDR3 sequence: CASSPVVGLGNTIYF. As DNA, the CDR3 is TGTGCCAGCAGTCCCGTGGTGGGTTTAGGAAACACCATATATTTT.

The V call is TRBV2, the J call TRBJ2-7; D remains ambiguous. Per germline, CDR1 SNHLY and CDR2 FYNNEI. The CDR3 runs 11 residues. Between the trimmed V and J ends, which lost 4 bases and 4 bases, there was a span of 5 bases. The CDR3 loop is CASSAEYEQYF. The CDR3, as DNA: TGTGCCAGCAGTGCTGAATACGAGCAGTACTTC.

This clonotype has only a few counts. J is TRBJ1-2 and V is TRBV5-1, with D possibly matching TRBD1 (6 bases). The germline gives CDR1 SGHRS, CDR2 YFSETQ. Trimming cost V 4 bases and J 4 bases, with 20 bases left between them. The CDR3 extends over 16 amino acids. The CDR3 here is CASSPEGVQGGYGYTF. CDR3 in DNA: TGCGCCAGCAGCCCAGAAGGAGTACAGGGCGGCTATGGCTACACCTTC.

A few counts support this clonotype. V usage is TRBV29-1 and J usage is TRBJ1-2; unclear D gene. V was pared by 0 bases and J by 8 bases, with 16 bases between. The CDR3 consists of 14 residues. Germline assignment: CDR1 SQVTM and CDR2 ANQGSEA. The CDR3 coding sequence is TGCAGCGTTGAAGATTGGGGTGCATCCAGGGGCTACACCTTC. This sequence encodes CSVEDWGASRGYTF.

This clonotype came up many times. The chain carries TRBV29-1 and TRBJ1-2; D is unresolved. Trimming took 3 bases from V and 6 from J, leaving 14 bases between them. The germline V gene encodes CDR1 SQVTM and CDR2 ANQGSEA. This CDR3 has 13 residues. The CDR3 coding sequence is TGCAGCGTTGACCCGGTAGGAGTGGATGGCTACACCTTC. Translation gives CSVDPVGVDGYTF.

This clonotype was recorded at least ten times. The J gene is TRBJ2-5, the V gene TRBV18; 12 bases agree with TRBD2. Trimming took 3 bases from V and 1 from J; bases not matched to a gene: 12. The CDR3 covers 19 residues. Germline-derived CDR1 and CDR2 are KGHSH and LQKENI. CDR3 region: CASSPGSLAGGPRQETQYF. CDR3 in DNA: TGTGCCAGCTCACCTGGATCGCTAGCGGGAGGGCCCCGCCAAGAGACCCAGTACTTC. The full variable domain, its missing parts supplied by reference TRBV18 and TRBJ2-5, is NAGVMQNPRHLVRRRGQEARLRCSPMKGHSHVYWYRQLPEEGLKFMVYLQKENIIDESGMPKERFSAEFPKEGPSILRIQQVVRGDSAAYFCASSPGSLAGGPRQETQYFGPGTRLLVL.

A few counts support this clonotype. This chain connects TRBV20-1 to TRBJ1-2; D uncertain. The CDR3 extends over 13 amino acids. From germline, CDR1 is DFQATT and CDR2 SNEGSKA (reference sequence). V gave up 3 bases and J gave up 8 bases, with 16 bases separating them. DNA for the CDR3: TGCAGTGCTAGGGGAGCAACGTCTATGGGCTACACCTTC. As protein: CSARGATSMGYTF.

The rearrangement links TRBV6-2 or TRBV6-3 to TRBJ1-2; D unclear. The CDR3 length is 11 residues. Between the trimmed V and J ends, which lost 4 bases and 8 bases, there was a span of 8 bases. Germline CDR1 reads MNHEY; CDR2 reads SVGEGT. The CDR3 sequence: CASSSGGGYTF. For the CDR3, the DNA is TGTGCCAGCAGTTCCGGTGGAGGCTACACCTTC.

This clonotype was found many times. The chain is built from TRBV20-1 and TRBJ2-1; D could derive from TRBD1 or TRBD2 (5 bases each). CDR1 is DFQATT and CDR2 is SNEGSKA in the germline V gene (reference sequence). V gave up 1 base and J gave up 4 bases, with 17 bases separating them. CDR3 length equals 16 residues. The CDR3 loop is CSARGDRAPRYNEQFF. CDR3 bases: TGCAGTGCTAGAGGGGACCGGGCACCCCGGTACAATGAGCAGTTCTTC.

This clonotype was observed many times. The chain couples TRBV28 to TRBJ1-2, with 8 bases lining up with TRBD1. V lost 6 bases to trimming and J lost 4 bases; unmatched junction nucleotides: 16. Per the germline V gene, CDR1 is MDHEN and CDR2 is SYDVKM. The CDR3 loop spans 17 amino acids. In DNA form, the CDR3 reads TGTGCCAGCAGCAAGGGGGACTCCAGGGGGCGCATCTATGGCTACACCTTC. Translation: CASSKGDSRGRIYGYTF.

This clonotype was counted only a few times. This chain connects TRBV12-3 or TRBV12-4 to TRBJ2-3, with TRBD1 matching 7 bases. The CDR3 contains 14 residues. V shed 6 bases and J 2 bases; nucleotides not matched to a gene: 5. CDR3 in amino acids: CASSRDSVTDTQYF. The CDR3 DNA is TGTGCCAGCAGCAGGGACAGCGTCACAGATACGCAGTATTTT.

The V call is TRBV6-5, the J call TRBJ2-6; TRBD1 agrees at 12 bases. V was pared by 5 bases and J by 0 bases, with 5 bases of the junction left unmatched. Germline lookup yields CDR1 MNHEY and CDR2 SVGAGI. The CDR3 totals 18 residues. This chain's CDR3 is CASSGRDRGRSGANVLTF. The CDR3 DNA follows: TGTGCCAGCAGTGGAAGGGACAGGGGGCGCTCTGGGGCCAACGTCCTGACTTTC.

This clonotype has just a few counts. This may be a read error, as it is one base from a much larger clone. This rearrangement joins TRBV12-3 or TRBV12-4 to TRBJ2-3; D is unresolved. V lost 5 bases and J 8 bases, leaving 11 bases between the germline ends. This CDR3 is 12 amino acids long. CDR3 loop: CASSVGQPTQYF. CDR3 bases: TGTGCCAGCAGTGTAGGGCAACCTACGCAGTATTTT.

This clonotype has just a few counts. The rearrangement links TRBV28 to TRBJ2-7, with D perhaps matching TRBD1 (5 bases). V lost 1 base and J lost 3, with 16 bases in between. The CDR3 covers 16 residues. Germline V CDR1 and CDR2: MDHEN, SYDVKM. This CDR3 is CASSLFSISTDYEQYF. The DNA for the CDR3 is TGTGCCAGCAGTTTATTCTCCATATCGACAGACTACGAGCAGTACTTC.

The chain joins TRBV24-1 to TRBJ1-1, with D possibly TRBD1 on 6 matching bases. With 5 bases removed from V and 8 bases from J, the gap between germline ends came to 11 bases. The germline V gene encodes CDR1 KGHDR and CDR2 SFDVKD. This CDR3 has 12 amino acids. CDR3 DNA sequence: TGTGCCACCAGTGCTGAGGACAGAGAAGCTTTCTTT. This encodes CATSAEDREAFF.

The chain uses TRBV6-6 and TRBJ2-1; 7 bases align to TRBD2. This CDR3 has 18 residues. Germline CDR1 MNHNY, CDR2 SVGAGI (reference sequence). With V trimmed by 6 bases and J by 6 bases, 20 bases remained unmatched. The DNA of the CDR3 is TGTGCCAGCAGCTCTTCCGCATTACTAGCGCGAAGATTCAATGAGCAGTTCTTC. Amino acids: CASSSSALLARRFNEQFF.

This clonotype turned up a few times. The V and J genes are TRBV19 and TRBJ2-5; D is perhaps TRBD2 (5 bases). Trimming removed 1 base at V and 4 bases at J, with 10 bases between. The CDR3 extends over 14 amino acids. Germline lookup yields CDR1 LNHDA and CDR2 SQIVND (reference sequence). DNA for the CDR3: TGTGCCAGTAGTATAGTCGGAGGTGCAGAGACCCAGTACTTC. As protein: CASSIVGGAETQYF.

The CDR3 loop is CASSAGQANEKLFF. DNA for the CDR3: TGTGCCAGCAGCGCAGGACAGGCTAATGAAAAACTGTTTTTT. V is TRBV12-3 or TRBV12-4 and J is TRBJ1-4, with 7 bases aligning to TRBD1. The CDR3 consists of 14 residues. With 6 bases clipped from V and 3 bases from J, the junction kept 4 bases outside the gene matches.

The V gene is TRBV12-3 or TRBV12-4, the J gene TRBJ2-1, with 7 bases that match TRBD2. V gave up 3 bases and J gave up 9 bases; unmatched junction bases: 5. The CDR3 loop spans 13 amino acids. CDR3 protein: CASSFREVAEQFF. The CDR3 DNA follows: TGTGCCAGCAGTTTTCGGGAGGTAGCTGAGCAGTTCTTC.

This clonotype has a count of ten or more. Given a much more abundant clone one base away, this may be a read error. CDR3 coding DNA: TGTGCCAGTAGTTCCGGACTGACTGTAGCCAAAAACATTCAGTACTTC. Translated, it gives CASSSGLTVAKNIQYF. The chain recombines TRBV19 with TRBJ2-4; the D gene is possibly TRBD2 (5 bases). Trimming removed 5 bases at V and 0 bases at J, with 14 bases between. The CDR3 totals 16 residues. Germline CDR1 LNHDA, CDR2 SQIVND (reference sequence).

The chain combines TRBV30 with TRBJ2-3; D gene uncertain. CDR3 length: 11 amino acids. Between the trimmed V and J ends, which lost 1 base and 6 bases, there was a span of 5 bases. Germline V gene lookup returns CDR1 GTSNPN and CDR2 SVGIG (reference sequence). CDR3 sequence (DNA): TGTGCCTGGAGTGGGCGGGATACGCAGTATTTT. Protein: CAWSGRDTQYF.

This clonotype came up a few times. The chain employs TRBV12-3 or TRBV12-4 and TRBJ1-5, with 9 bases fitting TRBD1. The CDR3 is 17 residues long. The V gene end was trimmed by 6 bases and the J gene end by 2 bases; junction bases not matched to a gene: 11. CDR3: CASSRTTGGIGNQPQHF. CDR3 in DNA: TGTGCCAGCAGCCGTACGACAGGGGGTATTGGCAATCAGCCCCAGCATTTT.